This T cell receptor beta chain appears in the sequencing data of a study of beta chain features in type 1 diabetes. Of the isolated RNA, all was reverse transcribed, and so the sequenced material was expressed TCRB transcripts. Method: immunoSEQ multiplex PCR; TCRdb's copy keeps in-frame clones and lacks some. The sample has some 250,000 clones, approximately 14% seen once; the top ten hold around 0.019%. This clone appeared a few times. Its specificity is not known. Study observations and caveats: Across all four CD4+ subsets, people with type 1 diabetes showed modestly shorter TCRB CDR3s.

The germline V gene has CDR1 KGHSH and CDR2 LQKENI. Trimming removed 6 bases from V and 0 bases from J; junction bases left unmatched: 7. This CDR3 contains 16 residues. The material sequenced was naive CD4+ T cells from blood. This sequence originates from a man aged 25 to 40 with type 1 diabetes. V gene TRBV18 combines with J gene TRBJ1-4; 7 nucleotides match TRBD1. CDR3 protein: CASSQGDISTNEKLFF. DNA of the CDR3: TGTGCCAGCTCCCAGGGGGACATTTCAACTAATGAAAAACTGTTTTTT.